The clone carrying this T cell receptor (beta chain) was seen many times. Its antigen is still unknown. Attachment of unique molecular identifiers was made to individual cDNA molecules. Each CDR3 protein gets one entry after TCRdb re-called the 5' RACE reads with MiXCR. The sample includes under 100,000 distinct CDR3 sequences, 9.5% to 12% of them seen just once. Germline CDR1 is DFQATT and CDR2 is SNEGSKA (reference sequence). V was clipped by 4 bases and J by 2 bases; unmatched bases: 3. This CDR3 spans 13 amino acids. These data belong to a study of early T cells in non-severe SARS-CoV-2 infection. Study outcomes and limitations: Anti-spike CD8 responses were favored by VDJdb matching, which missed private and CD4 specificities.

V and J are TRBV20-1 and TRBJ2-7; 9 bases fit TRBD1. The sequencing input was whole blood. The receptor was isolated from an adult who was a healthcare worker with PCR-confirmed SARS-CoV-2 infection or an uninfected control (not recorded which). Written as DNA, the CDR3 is TGCAGTGCTATGACAGGGGGGCCCTACGAGCAGTACTTC. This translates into CSAMTGGPYEQYF.